The T cell receptor (beta chain) under discussion was sequenced for a study of T cells expressing NK-cell markers. Scientists made TCR beta cDNA using 5'RACE template switching with UMIs. No DNA is given; TCRdb re-called the 5' RACE reads and lists each CDR3 protein once. This listing includes 150,000 to 160,000 distinct CDR3 sequences. Study observations and caveats: The study found dominant NKG2C+ clonotypes at 1.0-7.0% of CD8+ T cells in six donors.

CDR3 length: 12 amino acids. Germline loops: CDR1 SQVTM, CDR2 ANQGSEA. Regarding this clonotype: Its target is unknown.

The receptor's source is a woman between 50 and 59 years old in good health. What was sequenced was blood T cells: a sorted CD56 or NKG2C T cell subset, CD4+ or CD8+ T cells, or bulk PBMC T cells (not recorded which). The chain uses TRBV29-1 and TRBJ2-7. The CDR3 sequence: CSGVGDSYEQYF.